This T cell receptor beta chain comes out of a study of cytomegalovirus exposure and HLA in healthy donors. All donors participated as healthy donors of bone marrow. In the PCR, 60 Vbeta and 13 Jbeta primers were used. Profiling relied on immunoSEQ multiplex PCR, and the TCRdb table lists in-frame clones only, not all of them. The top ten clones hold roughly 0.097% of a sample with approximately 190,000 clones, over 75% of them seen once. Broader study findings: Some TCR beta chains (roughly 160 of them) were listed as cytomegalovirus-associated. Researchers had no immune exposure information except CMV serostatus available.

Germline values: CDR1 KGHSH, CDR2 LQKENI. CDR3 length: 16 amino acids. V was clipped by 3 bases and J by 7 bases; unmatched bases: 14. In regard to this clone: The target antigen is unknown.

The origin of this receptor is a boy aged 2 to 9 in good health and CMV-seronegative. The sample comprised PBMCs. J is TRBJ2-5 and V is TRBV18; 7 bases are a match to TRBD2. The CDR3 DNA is TGTGCCAGCTCACCCGTGACTAGCTACAGGTCTGGGACCCAGTACTTC. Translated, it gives CASSPVTSYRSGTQYF.